This T cell receptor (beta chain) was found in a study of T cell responses to AZD1222 COVID-19 vaccine (dated by TCRdb to the early 2020s). About the investigation overall: AZD1222 recipients with second doses at about 4 weeks or about 12 weeks were pooled, because spike-specific TCR depth and breadth did not differ between schedules. TCR sequencing was performed for approximately 240 trial participants, of whom 207 were given two doses of AZD1222 and some 26 were given two doses of MenACWY control vaccine. Trial participants were enrolled into age subgroups of 18-55, 56-69 and 70-plus years, which contained about 150, 27 and 61 TCR-sequenced participants, respectively.

The CDR3 regions of human TCRbeta chains were analyzed by immunosequencing. As for how the authors treated the data: TCRs in the repertoires were matched against a reference library of SARS-CoV-2-specific TCRs that had been generated with the MIRA antigen-specificity platform. Breadth meant the fraction of unique TCRs that were SARS-CoV-2-associated, whereas depth meant the fraction of total T cells that were SARS-CoV-2-associated. Using the MIRA data, each spike-specific TCR was assigned both to the spike region to which the TCR was reactive and to a CD4 or CD8 class. Log10-transformed breadth and depth values were compared by one-way ANOVA with Sidak's multiple comparisons tests. Drawn from immuneACCESS, this table holds only the in-frame rearrangements with V and J called that TCRdb kept. Clones are partly lost; checked studies trace under half to an unresolved V gene and leave the rest unexplained. From that table come the V and J calls and clone size; the DNA was used to work out D and trimming. The sample records 100,000 or so clones, about 90% of which are singletons. The ten most abundant clones make up 2.5% to 3% of the sample.

General conclusions and limits of the study: The whole spike protein was spanned by vaccine-associated CD4 TCRs, and dominant responses were seen in regions 160-218 and 743-854. Most participants were white British and females outnumbered males, and the authors suggested that clonal diversity may have been underestimated. After two AZD1222 doses, both the breadth and the depth of spike-specific TCRs were significantly higher than at day 0 and than in MenACWY recipients. The 56-69-year group was small, and its depth increase did not reach significance, likely because of low power. No day 14 peak-response samples were available, so repertoires were characterized only after the peak T cell response. Nearly half of unique spike-specific TCRs reportedly recognized epitopes outside regions mutated in the B.1.351 and B.1.1.7 variants. Only five to seven AZD1222 recipients were SARS-CoV-2 seropositive at baseline, limiting conclusions about previously exposed vaccinees.

The intended sense of this specimen's time point label: baseline before first vaccination. Samples from vaccinated people were obtained from the UK trials COV001 and COV002, which included a single-blind randomized controlled phase 2/3 trial of AZD1222 (ChAdOx1 nCoV-19) in healthy adults. Trial participant PBMC samples were collected at day 0 and day 28 after the second dose for TCRbeta chain sequencing. In the germline V gene, CDR1 corresponds to MNHEY and CDR2 to SVGEGT. Trimming at the junction amounts to 1 base on V and 6 bases on J, and the germline ends lie 9 bases apart. The CDR3, cysteine through phenylalanine, is 14 amino acids long. Solely the CDR3 DNA is kept, with 42 bases framed from the first base. This clone has just a few counts. Its antigen remains unidentified. It has no much larger one-base neighbor in the sample; base qualities were not kept.

The chain joins TRBV6-2 or TRBV6-3 to TRBJ2-2, with no reliable assignment of the D segment. The sequence came from an adult in good health. The sequenced sample was peripheral blood, obtained on day 0 of AZD1222 vaccination. The CDR3 reads CASSYWRRPGELFF. The base sequence is TGTGCCAGCAGTTACTGGCGACGGCCCGGGGAGCTGTTTTTT.